Shown below are 6 T cell receptor beta chains from a single sample sequenced in a study of blood T cell repertoires in COVID-19. The method was immunoSEQ multiplex PCR; TCRdb's version includes in-frame clones alone and lacks a portion of them. This table has about 49,000 clones, 84% appearing once. The sequencing input was peripheral blood. These receptors all come from a man over 45 with acute or convalescent COVID-19.

The genes are TRBV19 and TRBJ2-7; 7 bases agree with TRBD2. The CDR3 contains 16 residues. Germline assignment: CDR1 LNHDA and CDR2 SQIVND (reference sequence). Trimming took 8 bases from V and 4 from J; bases not matched to a gene: 17. CDR3 in amino acids: CASSPPSWRDYYEQYF. As DNA, the CDR3 is TGTGCCAGTTCCCCTCCTTCCTGGCGGGACTATTACGAGCAGTACTTC.

The CDR3 nucleotides are TGTGCCAGCAGCCAAGATCTTTACAGGGAATCGTTCTTC. Translated, it gives CASSQDLYRESFF. The chain has TRBV4-2 and TRBJ2-1, with D maybe TRBD1 (6 bases). Germline values: CDR1 LGHNA, CDR2 YNFKEQ. V lost 0 bases and J 15 bases, leaving 15 bases between the germline ends. This CDR3 region has 13 residues.

The genes are TRBV20-1 and TRBJ1-2; TRBD1 is a possible D gene (6 bases). CDR1 and CDR2 from the germline V gene are DFQATT and SNEGSKA (reference sequence). V dropped 3 bases and J dropped 8 bases, with 19 bases sitting between them. This CDR3 has 14 amino acids. CDR3 nucleotides: TGCAGTGCTAGTCCCGAAAAAGCAGGGGTCGGCTACACCTTC. It specifies CSASPEKAGVGYTF.

This clone occurred a few times. V is TRBV7-2 and J is TRBJ2-3; no definite D call. The germline V and J ends were trimmed by 1 base and 7 bases, with 9 bases remaining between them. The CDR3 has 13 amino acids. CDR1 and CDR2 from the germline V gene are SGHTA and FQGNSA. CDR3 in DNA: TGTGCCAGCAGCTTAGAAGCTAGATATACGCAGTATTTT. It codes for CASSLEARYTQYF.

Comment on this clone: The junction does not match germline at one end; this may be a read error. The J gene is TRBJ2-7, the V gene TRBV5-3, with TRBD1 matching 8 bases. TRBV5-3 is recorded as an ORF, its role being uncertain. There are 11 residues in the CDR3. The CDR3 sequence: CARSWPGQASF. CDR3 nucleotide sequence: TGTGCCAGAAGCTGGCCGGGACAGGCATCTTTC.

Comment on this clone: Other nucleotide sequences from this sample produce the same CDR3. V is TRBV19 and J is TRBJ1-1; TRBD1 agrees at 8 bases. The CDR3 runs to 15 residues. The V gene end was trimmed by 5 bases and the J gene end by 6 bases; junction bases not matched to a gene: 11. Germline CDR1 LNHDA, CDR2 SQIVND (reference sequence). CDR3 bases: TGTGCCAGTAGTCAACCTCAGGGGGCGCTCCCTGAAGCTTTCTTT. As protein: CASSQPQGALPEAFF.